These 20 T cell receptor beta chains came from one sample sequenced in a study of beta chain features in type 1 diabetes. Study outcomes and limitations: Researchers report that Type 1 diabetes patients had moderately but significantly shorter TCRB CDR3s across all four CD4+ subsets.

The sequenced template was cDNA made from the entire isolated RNA. TCRdb's table, derived via immunoSEQ multiplex PCR, lists solely in-frame clones and lacks some. The sample holds approximately 360,000 clones, roughly 12% seen once. For these receptors, no antigen is known. Sequences were obtained from naive CD4+ T cells from blood. The source is a woman aged 18-30 years with type 1 diabetes.

This clone has more than one count but fewer than ten. The chain couples TRBV5-1 to TRBJ1-3, with D unresolved. In germline, CDR1 is SGHRS, CDR2 YFSETQ. The CDR3 length is 16 residues. V lost 4 bases and J 2 bases, leaving 16 bases between the germline ends. The CDR3 bases are TGCGCCAGCAGCCCCCAAACGGGGAAGGCTGGAAACACCATATATTTT. This translates into CASSPQTGKAGNTIYF.

This clone has just a few counts. The rearrangement uses TRBV11-2 and TRBJ2-5; 8 nucleotides align to TRBD1. CDR1 is SGHAT and CDR2 is FQNNGV in the germline V gene. V shed 2 bases, J shed 2 bases, and the junction held 1 base outside the gene matches. The CDR3 is made up of 14 amino acids. The CDR3 region has the DNA TGTGCCAGCAGCTTACGACAGGGGCAAGAGACCCAGTACTTC. Amino acids: CASSLRQGQETQYF. Full variable domain (missing parts from reference TRBV11-2 and TRBJ2-5): EAGVAQSPRYKIIEKRQSVAFWCNPISGHATLYWYQQILGQGPKLLIQFQNNGVVDDSQLPKDRFSAERLKGVDSTLKIQPAKLEDSAVYLCASSLRQGQETQYFGPGTRLLVL.

This clone was seen a handful of times. The V call is TRBV12-5, the J call TRBJ2-1; 8 positions match TRBD2. The CDR3 is 13 residues long. V lost 6 bases, J lost 8 bases, and 6 bases stayed unmatched. The germline V gene encodes CDR1 LGHNT and CDR2 FRNRAP. The CDR3 protein is CASGRTSLHEQFF. The CDR3 DNA sequence: TGTGCTAGTGGCAGGACTAGCCTCCATGAGCAGTTCTTC. Looking up the rest from reference TRBV12-5 and TRBJ2-1 gives the full variable domain: DARVTQTPRHKVTEMGQEVTMRCQPILGHNTVFWYRQTMMQGLELLAYFRNRAPLDDSGMPKDRFSAEMPDATLATLKIQPSEPRDSAVYFCASGRTSLHEQFFGPGTRLTVL.

The chain recombines TRBV7-2 with TRBJ2-4; the D gene is possibly TRBD1 (5 bases). Trimming shortened V by 5 bases and J by 0 bases, and 14 bases separated the two germline ends. CDR3 length: 16 amino acids. From germline, CDR1 is SGHTA and CDR2 FQGNSA. The CDR3 sequence: CASSLNRLLAKNIQYF. The CDR3 nucleotides read TGTGCCAGCAGCCTCAACAGGTTATTAGCCAAAAACATTCAGTACTTC.

This chain uses TRBV20-1 with TRBJ1-1, with D possibly TRBD1 on 5 matching bases. V lost 5 bases and J 3 bases, leaving 7 bases between the germline ends. The CDR3 consists of 11 residues. Germline V lookup: CDR1 DFQATT, CDR2 SNEGSKA (reference sequence). CDR3 coding DNA: TGCAGTGCTCCAGGGTACACTGAAGCTTTCTTT. Protein product: CSAPGYTEAFF.

This clone has more than one count but fewer than ten. The chain has TRBV5-6 and TRBJ1-2; D not resolved. V lost 2 bases to trimming and J lost 8 bases, with 13 bases between them. The germline V gene encodes CDR1 SGHDT and CDR2 YYEEEE. There are 13 residues in the CDR3. In nucleotides, the CDR3 is TGTGCCAGCAGCTTTGTATCAGGCCCCGGCTACACCTTC. Its translation is CASSFVSGPGYTF.

There are a few counts of this clone. V usage is TRBV4-2 and J usage is TRBJ2-3; TRBD2 matches 7 bases. V lost 3 bases to trimming and J lost 4 bases; unmatched junction nucleotides: 10. Germline V gene lookup returns CDR1 LGHNA and CDR2 YNFKEQ. The CDR3 spans 16 residues. DNA for the CDR3: TGTGCCAGCAGCCAGGCAGGAGGACTAGTGCCAGATACGCAGTATTTT. Its translation: CASSQAGGLVPDTQYF.

This clone was counted between two and nine times. The rearrangement links TRBV7-3 to TRBJ2-3, with TRBD2 matching 8 bases. The CDR3 runs 16 residues. The V gene end was trimmed by 5 bases and the J gene end by 5 bases; junction bases not matched to a gene: 12. Germline assignment: CDR1 SGHTA and CDR2 FQGTGA. The DNA for the CDR3 is TGTGCCAGCAGCGCTGAGACTAGCGCCGTGTTAGATACGCAGTATTTT. This gives the protein CASSAETSAVLDTQYF.

Only a few counts were recorded for this clone. The chain couples TRBV29-1 to TRBJ2-6; weak D call: TRBD1 (6 bases). The CDR3 has 15 residues. CDR1 is SQVTM and CDR2 is ANQGSEA in the germline V gene. V lost 6 bases and J 0 bases, leaving 12 bases between the germline ends. The CDR3, as DNA: TGCAGCGTGGAACAGGGAACCTCTGGGGCCAACGTCCTGACTTTC. Its translation: CSVEQGTSGANVLTF.

V is TRBV11-1 and J is TRBJ2-7; 8 nucleotides align to TRBD1. This CDR3 has 17 amino acids. With V trimmed by 0 bases and J by 0 bases, 7 bases remained unmatched. Germline CDR1 is SGHAT and CDR2 is FQDESV (reference sequence). CDR3 sequence reads: CASSLARGLRSSYEQYF. The CDR3 coding sequence is TGTGCCAGCAGCTTAGCCAGGGGGCTACGGTCCTCCTACGAGCAGTACTTC.

The V gene is TRBV7-2, the J gene TRBJ2-3; no definite D call. The CDR3 has 12 residues. The ends were cut back, 5 bases at V and 3 bases at J, with 6 bases in the middle. The V gene's germline CDR1 is SGHTA and CDR2 FQGNSA. In nucleotides, the CDR3 is TGTGCCAGCAGCCAGGATACAGATACGCAGTATTTT. Protein sequence: CASSQDTDTQYF.

This clone occurred a few times. The rearrangement joins TRBV10-1 to TRBJ2-3, with D unclear. The germline V gene encodes CDR1 WNHNN and CDR2 SYGVQD (reference sequence). Trimming left V 8 bases short and J 1 base short, with 13 bases between. This CDR3 is 14 amino acids long. In DNA, the CDR3 is TGCGCCAGCCTAATAGCTAAGCGCACAGATACGCAGTATTTT. Translation: CASLIAKRTDTQYF.

This clone was seen a handful of times. The gene calls are TRBV7-9 and TRBJ1-1; 9 bases match TRBD1. Trimming cost V 5 bases and J 9 bases; bases outside gene matches: 10. This CDR3 has 14 amino acids. Germline V gene lookup returns CDR1 SEHNR and CDR2 FQNEAQ (reference sequence). The CDR3 is CASSATGQGIKAFF. The CDR3 region has the DNA TGTGCCAGCAGCGCCACGGGACAGGGTATCAAAGCTTTCTTT. The full variable domain, with the rest looked up from reference TRBV7-9 and TRBJ1-1, is DTGVSQNPRHKITKRGQNVTFRCDPISEHNRLYWYRQTLGQGPEFLTYFQNEAQLEKSRLLSDRFSAERPKGSFSTLEIQRTEQGDSAMYLCASSATGQGIKAFFGQGTRLTVV.

The chain couples TRBV6-6 to TRBJ1-4, with D possibly matching TRBD1 (5 bases). CDR3 length: 14 amino acids. Germline V lookup: CDR1 MNHNY, CDR2 SVGAGI (reference sequence). The germline V and J ends were trimmed by 6 bases and 5 bases, with 13 bases remaining between them. This chain's CDR3 is CASRRQPLNEKLFF. CDR3 coding DNA: TGTGCCAGCAGGAGACAGCCGCTGAATGAAAAACTGTTTTTT.

This clone was counted a few times. The gene calls are TRBV11-3 and TRBJ2-1, with D maybe TRBD2 (6 bases). There are 11 residues in the CDR3. CDR1 is SGHNT, CDR2 YENEEA, per germline. Trimming took 6 bases from V and 7 from J, leaving 7 bases between them. CDR3: CASREGNEQFF. CDR3 nucleotide sequence: TGTGCCAGCAGGGAGGGGAATGAGCAGTTCTTC.

The table lists this clone with a few counts. The J gene is TRBJ1-6, the V gene TRBV5-6, with D hard to call. Trimming stripped 0 bases from V and 6 bases from J, with 7 bases between. Germline-derived CDR1 and CDR2 are SGHDT and YYEEEE. The CDR3 length is 14 residues. As DNA, the CDR3 is TGTGCCAGCAGCTTGGTGGTCGGTAATTCACCCCTCCACTTT. This encodes CASSLVVGNSPLHF.

This clone was seen more than once but under ten times. V and J are TRBV7-2 and TRBJ2-1; 9 nucleotides agree with TRBD2. The CDR3 is 16 amino acids. V was clipped by 1 base and J by 9 bases; unmatched bases: 10. CDR1 and CDR2 (germline): SGHTA, FQGNSA. The CDR3 spells CASSLGSQREATEQFF. In DNA form, the CDR3 reads TGTGCCAGCAGCTTAGGTTCCCAGCGGGAGGCGACTGAGCAGTTCTTC.

The V call is TRBV30, the J call TRBJ2-7; D remains unclear. The CDR3 totals 14 residues. Germline CDR1 reads GTSNPN; CDR2 reads SVGIG (reference sequence). V lost 0 bases and J 2 bases, leaving 11 bases between the germline ends. CDR3 amino acids: CAWSVGGVTYEQYF. The CDR3 coding sequence is TGTGCCTGGAGTGTAGGCGGTGTCACCTACGAGCAGTACTTC.

The CDR3 sequence is CASSERDNQPQHF. CDR3 DNA sequence: TGCGCCAGCAGCGAACGAGATAATCAGCCCCAGCATTTT. The genes are TRBV23-1 and TRBJ1-5; D not resolved. TRBV23-1 belongs to the ORF category, with a function that is uncertain. Deletions cut 6 bases from V and 4 bases from J, with 10 bases between. CDR3 length: 13 amino acids.

The genes are TRBV6-5 and TRBJ2-3, with 9 bases that match TRBD1. The CDR3 extends over 15 amino acids. The V gene's germline CDR1 is MNHEY and CDR2 SVGAGI. With V trimmed by 0 bases and J by 3 bases, 1 base remained unmatched. The CDR3 coding sequence is TGTGCCAGCAGTTACTCAGGGACAGGGACAGATACGCAGTATTTT. Translated: CASSYSGTGTDTQYF.